These 28 T cell receptor beta chains share one sample of origin, sequenced in a study of blood T cell repertoires in COVID-19. Data came from immunoSEQ multiplex PCR; TCRdb stores just in-frame clones and leaves some out. The repertoire holds about 230,000 clones, around 92% seen once, with roughly 4% in the top ten. The sequenced sample consisted of PBMCs or T cells enriched from blood (not recorded which). The origin of the receptors is a woman between 25 and 40 years old with acute COVID-19.

The J gene is TRBJ2-1, the V gene TRBV7-8; TRBD1 aligns across 8 bases. The CDR3 is made up of 15 amino acids. CDR1 and CDR2 (germline): SGHVS, FQNEAQ. Trimming at V came to 6 bases and at J to 0 bases, leaving 4 bases not matched to a gene. In nucleotides, the CDR3 is TGTGCCAGCAGTTCAACAGGGGGCTCCTACAATGAGCAGTTCTTC. It encodes CASSSTGGSYNEQFF.

This CDR3 reads CAWSIPAGTEGEKLFF. As DNA, the CDR3 is TGTGCCTGGAGCATCCCTGCCGGGACAGAGGGAGAAAAACTGTTTTTT. The rearrangement uses TRBV30 and TRBJ1-4; 7 bases align to TRBD1. The CDR3 is 16 residues long. The germline CDR1 and CDR2 sequences are GTSNPN and SVGIG (reference sequence). J gave up 8 bases and V 3 bases, and 15 bases lay outside the gene matches.

This chain joins TRBV5-1 and TRBJ1-2, with 7 bases aligning to TRBD1. After removal of 4 bases from V and 8 bases from J, the junction contained 20 bases not matched to a gene. CDR1 and CDR2 from the germline V gene are SGHRS and YFSETQ. This CDR3 region has 17 residues. CDR3 in DNA: TGCGCCAGCAGCGCAAAAAGACAGGGAAGAGGTATCCGGGGCTACACCTTC. This codes for CASSAKRQGRGIRGYTF.

J is TRBJ1-2 and V is TRBV5-1; TRBD1 aligns across 7 bases. The length of the CDR3 is 13 residues. In germline, CDR1 is SGHRS, CDR2 YFSETQ. The V gene end was trimmed by 2 bases and the J gene end by 8 bases; junction bases not matched to a gene: 6. CDR3 nucleotides: TGCGCCAGCAGCTTTGGGACAGTACAGGGCTACACCTTC. Its translation is CASSFGTVQGYTF.

This chain uses TRBV2 with TRBJ2-2; TRBD2 aligns across 10 bases. V lost 2 bases, J lost 0 bases, and 9 bases stayed unmatched. The germline V gene has CDR1 SNHLY and CDR2 FYNNEI. The CDR3 totals 19 residues. The CDR3: CASSERASGGIANTGELFF. In DNA form, the CDR3 reads TGTGCCAGCAGTGAACGAGCTAGCGGGGGAATCGCGAACACCGGGGAGCTGTTTTTT.

The V and J genes are TRBV6-5 and TRBJ1-5; D perhaps matches TRBD1 (6 bases). The CDR3 is 15 residues long. Germline-derived CDR1 and CDR2 are MNHEY and SVGAGI. Trimming removed 6 bases at V and 0 bases at J, with 12 bases between. CDR3 sequence: CASSRGAVSNQPQHF. DNA of the CDR3: TGTGCCAGCAGCCGGGGGGCGGTTAGCAATCAGCCCCAGCATTTT.

The gene calls are TRBV27 and TRBJ1-6; D gene ambiguous. Trimming removed 6 bases at V and 5 bases at J, with 14 bases between. The CDR3 has 15 amino acids. CDR1 and CDR2 (germline): MNHEY, SMNVEV (reference sequence). The CDR3 nucleotides read TGTGCCAGCAGAATCTTCAGTCTTAATAATTCACCCCTCCACTTT. It codes for CASRIFSLNNSPLHF.

J is TRBJ2-1 and V is TRBV7-2, with no clear D. CDR1 and CDR2 (germline): SGHTA, FQGNSA. The ends were cut back, 3 bases at V and 1 base at J, with 4 bases in the middle. The CDR3 length is 13 residues. CDR3 in amino acids: CASSFLSYNEQFF. CDR3 nucleotides: TGTGCCAGCAGCTTTCTGTCCTACAATGAGCAGTTCTTC.

This rearrangement joins TRBV9 to TRBJ2-1; 13 nucleotides align to TRBD2. CDR1 is SGDLS and CDR2 is YYNGEE in the germline V gene. The CDR3 covers 15 residues. With 4 bases clipped from V and 6 bases from J, the junction kept 4 bases outside the gene matches. The chain's CDR3 is CASSPGLAGINEQFF. For the CDR3, the DNA is TGTGCCAGCAGCCCGGGACTAGCGGGGATCAATGAGCAGTTCTTC. Combining the CDR3 with reference TRBV9 and TRBJ2-1 gives the whole variable domain DSGVTQTPKHLITATGQRVTLRCSPRSGDLSVYWYQQSLDQGLQFLIQYYNGEERAKGNILERFSAQQFPDLHSELNLSSLELGDSALYFCASSPGLAGINEQFFGPGTRLTVL.

The J gene is TRBJ2-7, the V gene TRBV7-2; maybe TRBD2 (6 bases). V lost 1 base and J 9 bases, leaving 13 bases between the germline ends. This CDR3 region has 13 residues. Germline V CDR1 and CDR2: SGHTA, FQGNSA. CDR3 DNA sequence: TGTGCCAGCAGCTTAGGTGGGGCGGGACTGCAGTACTTC. It is translated as CASSLGGAGLQYF.

The chain couples TRBV27 to TRBJ1-1; tentative D call: TRBD1 (5 bases). V was cut by 6 bases and J by 6 bases, with 20 bases left in between. The CDR3 totals 15 residues. Germline V gene data show CDR1 as MNHEY and CDR2 as SMNVEV (reference sequence). CDR3 sequence (DNA): TGTGCCAGCAGCCCCGGGGGGGTCCTGGGCGCTGAAGCTTTCTTT. It specifies CASSPGGVLGAEAFF.

This chain links TRBV19 with TRBJ1-6, with a weak D call TRBD1 (6 bases). Per germline, CDR1 LNHDA and CDR2 SQIVND (reference sequence). V was shortened by 4 bases and J by 7 bases, with 14 bases between the two germline ends. The length of the CDR3 is 15 residues. CDR3 amino acids: CASSSLGQGNSPLHF. The CDR3 region has the DNA TGTGCCAGTAGTAGCCTCGGGCAGGGGAATTCACCCCTCCACTTT.

This clone was seen once. CDR3 bases: TGTGCCAGCAGCTTAGGGACAGTGGGGTACCAAGAGACCCAGTACTTC. This codes for CASSLGTVGYQETQYF. The V call is TRBV11-2, the J call TRBJ2-5; tentative D call: TRBD1 (6 bases). CDR1 and CDR2 from the germline V gene are SGHAT and FQNNGV. V was pared by 1 base and J by 0 bases, with 12 bases between. The CDR3 totals 16 residues.

This clone was recorded a few times. The gene calls are TRBV20-1 and TRBJ2-1; no clear D. Germline V gives CDR1 DFQATT, CDR2 SNEGSKA (reference sequence). This CDR3 has 11 residues. The ends were cut back, 6 bases at V and 7 bases at J, with 10 bases in the middle. DNA for the CDR3: TGCAGTGCCTATAATAATAATGAGCAGTTCTTC. It yields the protein CSAYNNNEQFF.

This clone appeared a few times. The genes are TRBV30 and TRBJ1-2; a weak D match, TRBD1 (6 bases). The CDR3 sequence is 15 residues long. Trimming removed 1 base at V and 8 bases at J, with 20 bases between. The V gene's germline CDR1 is GTSNPN and CDR2 SVGIG (reference sequence). The CDR3 nucleotides are TGTGCCTGGAGTGCCATCCCAACAGGGTCGAGGGGCTACACCTTC. The encoded protein is CAWSAIPTGSRGYTF.

The CDR3 coding sequence is TGCGCCAGCAGCTTACAGGGGGCCGGGAACACTGAAGCTTTCTTT. Translated: CASSLQGAGNTEAFF. V and J are TRBV5-1 and TRBJ1-1; 9 bases are shared with TRBD1. V shed 2 bases and J 1 base; nucleotides not matched to a gene: 3. The CDR3 covers 15 residues. Germline loops: CDR1 SGHRS, CDR2 YFSETQ.

The gene calls are TRBV12-3 or TRBV12-4 and TRBJ1-5; D gene uncertain. The CDR3 consists of 11 residues. V was pared by 4 bases and J by 4 bases, with 2 bases between. CDR3 sequence (DNA): TGTGCCAGCAGTTCTAATCAGCCCCAGCATTTT. Translated: CASSSNQPQHF.

This chain joins TRBV7-2 and TRBJ1-2; 9 positions agree with TRBD1. Germline lookup yields CDR1 SGHTA and CDR2 FQGNSA. The V gene end was trimmed by 2 bases and the J gene end by 6 bases; junction bases not matched to a gene: 10. This CDR3 contains 16 residues. DNA for the CDR3: TGTGCCAGCAGCTTATCCGGCCCGGACAGGGGACATGGCTACACCTTC. Encoded protein: CASSLSGPDRGHGYTF.

The V and J genes are TRBV7-6 and TRBJ1-2; D call uncertain. The CDR3 runs to 15 residues. CDR1 is SGHVS and CDR2 is FNYEAQ in the germline V gene. V was pared by 0 bases and J by 3 bases, with 11 bases between. Here the CDR3 reads CASSLASTADYGYTF. In nucleotides, the CDR3 is TGTGCCAGCAGCTTAGCCTCAACAGCGGACTATGGCTACACCTTC.

The genes are TRBV3-1 (or the pseudogene TRBV3-2) and TRBJ1-5, with TRBD1 as a possible D gene (5 bases). V dropped 1 base and J dropped 6 bases, with 16 bases sitting between them. The CDR3 length is 16 residues. Germline assignment: CDR1 LGHDT and CDR2 YNNKEL (reference sequence). The CDR3 region has the DNA TGTGCCAGCAGCCAAGCCATCGGGGGTCGGGGTCAGCCCCAGCATTTT. As protein: CASSQAIGGRGQPQHF.

The rearrangement links TRBV11-2 to TRBJ2-7; TRBD2 matches 11 bases. The length of the CDR3 is 14 residues. V lost 5 bases, J lost 6 bases, and 6 bases stayed unmatched. Germline loops: CDR1 SGHAT, CDR2 FQNNGV. The CDR3 here is CASSTTSGGSEQYF. CDR3 DNA: TGTGCCAGCAGCACTACTAGCGGGGGTAGCGAGCAGTACTTC.

This chain links TRBV28 with TRBJ1-1; D is unclear. The germline V and J ends were trimmed by 2 bases and 8 bases, with 12 bases remaining between them. This CDR3 region has 13 residues. The germline V gene has CDR1 MDHEN and CDR2 SYDVKM. The CDR3, as DNA: TGTGCCAGCAGTTTAACAGCTCCGCCAGAAGCTTTCTTT. Translation gives CASSLTAPPEAFF.

The CDR3 DNA reads as TGCGCCAGCAGCTTGGGCGGGACCCGACGGGATATCACTGAAGCTTTCTTT. Its translation: CASSLGGTRRDITEAFF. The chain has TRBV5-1 and TRBJ1-1; D may be TRBD1 (5 bases). V lost 0 bases to trimming and J lost 4 bases, with 19 bases between them. Germline V CDR1 and CDR2: SGHRS, YFSETQ. The CDR3 sequence is 17 residues long. Filled out from reference TRBV5-1 and TRBJ1-1, the complete variable domain reads KAGVTQTPRYLIKTRGQQVTLSCSPISGHRSVSWYQQTPGQGLQFLFEYFSETQRNKGNFPGRFSGRQFSNSRSEMNVSTLELGDSALYLCASSLGGTRRDITEAFFGQGTRLTVV.

The gene calls are TRBV2 and TRBJ1-2, with D unclear. With 4 bases removed from V and 8 bases from J, the gap between germline ends came to 8 bases. The CDR3 contains 11 residues. Germline values: CDR1 SNHLY, CDR2 FYNNEI. Here the CDR3 DNA reads TGTGCCAGCAGTGGGCCCCCCGGCTACACCTTC. This sequence encodes CASSGPPGYTF. Variable domain in full (rest from reference TRBV2 and TRBJ1-2): EPEVTQTPSHQVTQMGQEVILRCVPISNHLYFYWYRQILGQKVEFLVSFYNNEISEKSEIFDDQFSVERPDGSNFTLKIRSTKLEDSAMYFCASSGPPGYTFGSGTRLTVV.

This chain joins TRBV5-1 and TRBJ2-1; tentative D call: TRBD1 (5 bases). Germline CDR1 SGHRS, CDR2 YFSETQ. The CDR3 sequence is 14 residues long. Trimming left V 0 bases short and J 3 bases short, with 7 bases between. The CDR3 region is CASSLEGYYNEQFF. CDR3 sequence (DNA): TGCGCCAGCAGCTTGGAGGGGTACTACAATGAGCAGTTCTTC. Full variable domain (remainder filled in from reference TRBV5-1 and TRBJ2-1): KAGVTQTPRYLIKTRGQQVTLSCSPISGHRSVSWYQQTPGQGLQFLFEYFSETQRNKGNFPGRFSGRQFSNSRSEMNVSTLELGDSALYLCASSLEGYYNEQFFGPGTRLTVL.

V usage is TRBV7-3 and J usage is TRBJ2-1; TRBD2 agrees at 8 bases. Trimming removed 5 bases from V and 0 bases from J; junction bases left unmatched: 6. This CDR3 is built from 16 residues. Germline assignment: CDR1 SGHTA and CDR2 FQGTGA. CDR3 sequence (DNA): TGTGCCAGCAGCCCCGGGGGGGCGAGCTCCTACAATGAGCAGTTCTTC. It codes for CASSPGGASSYNEQFF.

The rearrangement uses TRBV2 and TRBJ1-1; 9 bases align to TRBD1. The CDR3 has 14 residues. Per the germline V gene, CDR1 is SNHLY and CDR2 is FYNNEI. With V trimmed by 8 bases and J by 3 bases, 7 bases remained unmatched. CDR3 nucleotide sequence: TGTGCCAGCGGTAAGGACAGGGGATACACTGAAGCTTTCTTT. Translation gives CASGKDRGYTEAFF.

This clone was seen only a few times. The V call is TRBV24-1, the J call TRBJ1-1, with TRBD1 matching over 7 bases. Germline V CDR1 and CDR2: KGHDR, SFDVKD. With 4 bases clipped from V and 1 base from J, the junction kept 5 bases outside the gene matches. This CDR3 contains 15 residues. In DNA form, the CDR3 reads TGTGCCACCAGTGACTCCGGGACAGCGAACACTGAAGCTTTCTTT. Protein sequence: CATSDSGTANTEAFF.